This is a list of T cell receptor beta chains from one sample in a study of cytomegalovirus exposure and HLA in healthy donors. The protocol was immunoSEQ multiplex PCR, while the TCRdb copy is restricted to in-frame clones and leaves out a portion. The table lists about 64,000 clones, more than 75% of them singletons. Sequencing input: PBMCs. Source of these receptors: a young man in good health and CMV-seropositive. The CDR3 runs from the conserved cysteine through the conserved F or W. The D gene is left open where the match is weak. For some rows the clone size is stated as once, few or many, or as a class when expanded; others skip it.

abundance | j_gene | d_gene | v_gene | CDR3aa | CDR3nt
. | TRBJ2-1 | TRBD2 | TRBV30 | CAWTLAGGGGGQFF | TGTGCCTGGACCCTAGCGGGAGGGGGGGGTGGGCAGTTCTTC
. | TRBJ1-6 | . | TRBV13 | CASSYRTDYNSPLHF | TGTGCCAGCAGCTACAGGACAGACTATAATTCACCCCTCCACTTT
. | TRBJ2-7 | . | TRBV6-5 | CASRIRLTTYEQYF | TGTGCCAGCAGAATTCGACTCACCACCTACGAGCAGTACTTC
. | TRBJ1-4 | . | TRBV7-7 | CASSSGVSNEKLFF | TGTGCCAGCAGCTCAGGGGTGTCTAATGAAAAACTGTTTTTT
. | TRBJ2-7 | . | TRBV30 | CAWRRAYEQYF | TGTGCCTGGAGGAGGGCCTACGAGCAGTACTTC
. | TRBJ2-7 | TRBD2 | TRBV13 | CASSARGGLSYEQYF | TGTGCCAGCAGCGCCCGGGGGGGCCTCTCCTACGAGCAGTACTTC
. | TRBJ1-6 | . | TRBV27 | CASSLGQVNSPLHF | TGTGCCAGCAGTTTGGGGCAGGTTAATTCACCCCTCCACTTT
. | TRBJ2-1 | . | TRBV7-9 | CASRLSEYPYNEQFF | TGTGCCAGCAGACTTAGCGAGTACCCCTACAATGAGCAGTTCTTC
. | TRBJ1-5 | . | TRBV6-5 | CASRPSRGQPQHF | TGTGCCAGCAGACCCTCCAGGGGTCAGCCCCAGCATTTT
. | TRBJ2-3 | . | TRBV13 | CASSRGGLSTDTQYF | TGTGCCAGCAGTCGTGGGGGACTTAGCACAGATACGCAGTATTTT
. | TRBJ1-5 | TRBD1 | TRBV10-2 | CASGRQGAGEPQHF | TGCGCCAGCGGAAGGCAGGGGGCCGGGGAGCCCCAGCATTTT
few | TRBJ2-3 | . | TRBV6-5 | CASSPNPGDTQYF | TGTGCCAGCAGTCCCAACCCCGGGGATACGCAGTATTTT
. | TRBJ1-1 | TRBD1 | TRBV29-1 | CSGGGQVHMNTEAFF | TGCAGCGGGGGGGGACAGGTTCATATGAACACTGAAGCTTTCTTT
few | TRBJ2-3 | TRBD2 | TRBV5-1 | CASSLDLAGDTNTQYF | TGCGCCAGCAGCTTGGATCTAGCGGGAGATACAAATACGCAGTATTTT
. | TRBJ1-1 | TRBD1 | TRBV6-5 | CASRPRTGYTEAFF | TGTGCCAGCAGACCTCGGACAGGGTACACTGAAGCTTTCTTT
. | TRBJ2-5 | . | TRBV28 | CASSVRGETQYF | TGTGCCAGCAGTGTCAGGGGAGAGACCCAGTACTTC
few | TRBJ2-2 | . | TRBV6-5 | CAARGLGGELFF | TGTGCCGCCCGGGGGTTGGGAGGGGAGCTGTTTTTT
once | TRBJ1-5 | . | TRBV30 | CAWSDQGNQPQHF | TGTGCCTGGAGTGACCAGGGCAATCAGCCCCAGCATTTT
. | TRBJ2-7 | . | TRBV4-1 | CASSQHRDSYEQYF | TGCGCCAGCAGCCAACACAGGGACTCCTACGAGCAGTACTTC
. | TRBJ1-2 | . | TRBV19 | CASRTQAPYGYTF | TGTGCCAGTAGAACCCAGGCCCCTTATGGCTACACCTTC
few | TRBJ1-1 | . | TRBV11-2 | CASSRQESTEAFF | TGTGCCAGCAGCCGACAGGAATCCACTGAAGCTTTCTTT
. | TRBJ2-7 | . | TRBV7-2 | CASSSDRSSYEQYF | TGTGCCAGCAGCTCCGATCGGAGCTCCTACGAGCAGTACTTC
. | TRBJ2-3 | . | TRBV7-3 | CASSPRRGDTQYF | TGTGCCAGCAGCCCCCGAAGGGGGGATACGCAGTATTTT
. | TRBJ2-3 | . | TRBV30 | CAWGVGGRTDTQYF | TGTGCCTGGGGTGTGGGGGGGCGTACAGATACGCAGTATTTT
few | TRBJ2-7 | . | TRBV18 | CASSSDSTYEQYF | TGTGCCAGCTCGTCCGACAGCACCTACGAGCAGTACTTC
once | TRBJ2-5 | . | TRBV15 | CATSGNRAETQYF | TGTGCCACCAGCGGTAACAGGGCTGAGACCCAGTACTTC
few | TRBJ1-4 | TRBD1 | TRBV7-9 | CASRGQGGIEKLFF | TGTGCCAGCAGGGGACAGGGGGGAATTGAAAAACTGTTTTTT
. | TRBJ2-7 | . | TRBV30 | CAWSVSLAYEQYF | TGTGCCTGGAGTGTAAGTCTAGCCTACGAGCAGTACTTC
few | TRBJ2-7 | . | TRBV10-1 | CASSDSLAYEQYF | TGCGCCAGCAGTGATTCACTAGCCTACGAGCAGTACTTC
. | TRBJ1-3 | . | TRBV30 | CAWRWTDSGNTIYF | TGTGCCTGGAGATGGACAGACTCTGGAAACACCATATATTTT
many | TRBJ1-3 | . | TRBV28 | CASSPGVGNTIYF | TGTGCCAGCAGTCCCGGGGTGGGAAACACCATATATTTT
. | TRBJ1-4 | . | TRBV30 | CAWSVRRVDEKLFF | TGTGCCTGGAGTGTACGCAGGGTCGATGAAAAACTGTTTTTT
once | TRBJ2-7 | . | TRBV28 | CASSPPQGRNEQYF | TGTGCCAGCAGCCCCCCCCAGGGTCGGAACGAGCAGTACTTC
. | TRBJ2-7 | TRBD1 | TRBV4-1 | CASSPDRVEQYF | TGCGCCAGCAGCCCCGACAGGGTCGAGCAGTACTTC
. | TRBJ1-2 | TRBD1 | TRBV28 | CASSREGARGYTF | TGTGCCAGCAGCCGGGAGGGGGCTCGTGGCTACACCTTC
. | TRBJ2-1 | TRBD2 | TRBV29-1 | CSAFLSGSPYNEQFF | TGCAGCGCTTTTCTTAGCGGGAGTCCTTACAATGAGCAGTTCTTC
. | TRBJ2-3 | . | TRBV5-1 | CASSLGEDTQYF | TGCGCCAGCAGCTTGGGTGAGGATACGCAGTATTTT
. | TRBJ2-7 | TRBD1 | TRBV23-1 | CASAGQGAIYEQYF | TGCGCCAGCGCGGGACAGGGGGCAATTTACGAGCAGTACTTC
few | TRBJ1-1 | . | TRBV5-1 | CASSFEAPTEAFF | TGCGCCAGCAGCTTTGAGGCTCCAACTGAAGCTTTCTTT